A single sample gave rise to the 9 T cell receptor beta chains below, sequenced in a study of memory CD4+ T cells and cytomegalovirus serostatus. The sort gate was single viable CD3+CD4+CD8-CD45RO+ cells for memory CD4+ T cells. Assay: immunoSEQ multiplex PCR; the TCRdb copy retains only in-frame clones and omits some. Of about 57,000 clones listed, 65% to 80% are singletons. Sequencing input: memory CD4+ T cells from blood. All receptors come from an adult in good health and CMV-seronegative.

The chain combines TRBV6-1 with TRBJ2-4; 8 positions match TRBD2. V trimming: 6 bases; J trimming: 4 bases; junction bases outside the gene matches: 8. Germline V gene lookup returns CDR1 MNHNS and CDR2 SASEGT. This CDR3 region has 15 residues. In nucleotides, the CDR3 is TGTGCCAGCAGCGGGGGGGGCCCCCAGAAAAACATTCAGTACTTC. Translated, it gives CASSGGGPQKNIQYF.

This chain links TRBV19 with TRBJ2-1, with TRBD2 matching over 9 bases. CDR1 and CDR2 from the germline V gene are LNHDA and SQIVND (reference sequence). The CDR3 has 17 residues. V shed 3 bases, J shed 7 bases, and the junction held 13 bases outside the gene matches. This CDR3 is CASSILAGGQSINEQFF. In DNA form, the CDR3 reads TGTGCCAGTAGTATTTTGGCGGGGGGGCAGAGTATAAATGAGCAGTTCTTC.

V and J are TRBV16 and TRBJ2-2; D call uncertain. Trimming pared 7 bases from V and 3 bases from J, leaving 12 bases between. Germline assignment: CDR1 KGHSY and CDR2 FQNENV. The CDR3 length is 14 residues. The DNA of the CDR3 is TGTGCCAGCAAAAGGGAAACGGACACCGGGGAGCTGTTTTTT. This encodes CASKRETDTGELFF.

The chain joins TRBV30 to TRBJ1-4; 10 positions agree with TRBD1. Unmatched junction bases numbered 2, after V lost 2 bases and J lost 5 bases. The CDR3 loop spans 14 amino acids. The germline V gene encodes CDR1 GTSNPN and CDR2 SVGIG (reference sequence). The CDR3 protein is CAWSWTGGNEKLFF. In DNA, the CDR3 is TGTGCCTGGAGTTGGACAGGGGGGAATGAAAAACTGTTTTTT.

This clone is medium-sized within its sample. CDR3 DNA: TGTGCCAGCAGCCCCAGGTGGCAGCCCCAGCATTTT. Protein sequence: CASSPRWQPQHF. The rearrangement joins TRBV7-8 to TRBJ1-5; D is undetermined. Germline V gives CDR1 SGHVS, CDR2 FQNEAQ. The V end was cut by 5 bases, the J end by 7 bases, with 9 bases between. The CDR3 loop spans 12 amino acids.

The chain joins TRBV20-1 to TRBJ2-2; 8 bases map to TRBD1. The V gene's germline CDR1 is DFQATT and CDR2 SNEGSKA (reference sequence). Trimming cost V 3 bases and J 16 bases; bases outside gene matches: 7. The CDR3 runs to 11 residues. The CDR3 DNA follows: TGCAGTGCTAGCAGGGGGCCCTATTCGTTTTTT. Protein: CSASRGPYSFF.

The chain has TRBV4-2 and TRBJ1-2; D gene uncertain. Trimming left V 1 base short and J 5 bases short, with 17 bases between. This CDR3 has 16 amino acids. Germline CDR1 and CDR2: LGHNA and YNFKEQ. CDR3 region: CASSQGASGGEYGYTF. Here the CDR3 DNA reads TGTGCCAGCAGCCAAGGGGCTTCTGGTGGGGAGTATGGCTACACCTTC.

The chain links TRBV18 to TRBJ2-3; 8 bases fit TRBD1. V was clipped by 3 bases and J by 1 base; unmatched bases: 9. This CDR3 has 17 amino acids. CDR1 is KGHSH, CDR2 LQKENI, per germline. This CDR3 is CASSPLLTGAGTDTQYF. The DNA for the CDR3 is TGTGCCAGCTCACCCCTCCTGACAGGGGCGGGCACAGATACGCAGTATTTT.

The chain employs TRBV29-1 and TRBJ2-7; no clear D gene. CDR1 SQVTM and CDR2 ANQGSEA come from the germline V gene. Deletions cut 6 bases from V and 10 bases from J, with 16 bases between. The CDR3 length is 11 residues. The CDR3 loop reads CSVRTVLDQYF. The CDR3 DNA is TGCAGCGTCCGGACGGTTCTGGATCAGTACTTC.